The 31 T cell receptor beta chains reported below all come from one sample, sequenced in a study of blood T cell repertoires in COVID-19. TCRdb keeps only in-frame clones here, not all; method: immunoSEQ multiplex PCR. The table shows around 250,000 clones, with roughly 83% occurring only once. The sequencing sample was made of peripheral blood. These receptors came from a man in his 60s who had recovered from COVID-19.

The chain carries TRBV4-1 and TRBJ2-2; 7 nucleotides agree with TRBD1. Looked up from germline, CDR1 is MGHRA and CDR2 is YSYEKL. V gave up 2 bases and J gave up 3 bases; unmatched junction bases: 9. The CDR3 length is 17 residues. Written as DNA, the CDR3 is TGCGCCAGCAGCCAATTTATTAAGGGGGCCGACACCGGGGAGCTGTTTTTT. It codes for CASSQFIKGADTGELFF.

The rearrangement uses TRBV6-5 and TRBJ2-2; D may be TRBD1 (6 bases). The CDR3 length is 13 residues. V lost 5 bases and J lost 5, with 9 bases in between. Looked up from germline, CDR1 is MNHEY and CDR2 is SVGAGI. CDR3 coding DNA: TGTGCCAGCAGTCTAGGGGGTACCGGGGAGCTGTTTTTT. Translated, it gives CASSLGGTGELFF.

The rearrangement links TRBV12-3 or TRBV12-4 to TRBJ2-5; TRBD1 might be the D (6 bases). Trimming shortened V by 7 bases and J by 7 bases, and 10 bases separated the two germline ends. This CDR3 has 11 residues. CDR3 DNA sequence: TGTGCCAGCACCCGAGGGGGGACCCAGTACTTC. Translating gives CASTRGGTQYF.

This chain connects TRBV2 to TRBJ2-1; TRBD2 agrees at 10 bases. Germline V CDR1 and CDR2: SNHLY, FYNNEI. V gave up 5 bases and J gave up 6 bases; unmatched junction bases: 7. CDR3 length: 15 residues. CDR3 sequence (DNA): TGTGCCAGCAGTACCACTAGCGGGGCTCTCAATGAGCAGTTCTTC. Amino acids: CASSTTSGALNEQFF.

The chain joins TRBV28 to TRBJ1-6, with a possible D match to TRBD1 (5 bases). CDR3 length: 14 residues. The germline V gene has CDR1 MDHEN and CDR2 SYDVKM. The germline V and J ends were trimmed by 7 bases and 7 bases, with 14 bases remaining between them. CDR3 protein: CASTTRQQNSPLHF. The DNA of the CDR3 is TGTGCCAGCACAACACGACAGCAAAATTCACCCCTCCACTTT.

V usage is TRBV5-1 and J usage is TRBJ1-4; 7 bases fit TRBD1. Germline assignment: CDR1 SGHRS and CDR2 YFSETQ. The length of the CDR3 is 15 residues. J lost 7 bases, V lost 4 bases, and 10 bases had no gene match. The chain's CDR3 is CASSERTGRVEKLFF. The CDR3 DNA follows: TGCGCCAGCAGCGAAAGGACAGGCCGGGTTGAAAAACTGTTTTTT.

This clone was observed a single time. The rearrangement uses TRBV7-9 and TRBJ1-1, with D perhaps TRBD1 (5 bases). Germline lookup yields CDR1 SEHNR and CDR2 FQNEAQ (reference sequence). This CDR3 comprises 14 residues. Between the trimmed V and J ends, which lost 3 bases and 0 bases, there was a span of 8 bases. The CDR3 reads CASSLAGMNTEAFF. The CDR3 nucleotides read TGTGCCAGCAGCTTGGCAGGGATGAACACTGAAGCTTTCTTT. Based on the CDR3 plus reference TRBV7-9 and TRBJ1-1, the full variable domain is DTGVSQNPRHKITKRGQNVTFRCDPISEHNRLYWYRQTLGQGPEFLTYFQNEAQLEKSRLLSDRFSAERPKGSFSTLEIQRTEQGDSAMYLCASSLAGMNTEAFFGQGTRLTVV.

This chain links TRBV11-3 with TRBJ2-1; 8 bases line up with TRBD2. CDR3 size: 16 residues. In germline, CDR1 is SGHNT, CDR2 YENEEA. The V segment lost 2 bases and the J segment 4 bases; nucleotides outside the gene matches: 7. CDR3 in amino acids: CASSLSRSSGYNEQFF. Written as DNA, the CDR3 is TGTGCCAGCAGCTTATCTCGGTCTAGCGGGTACAATGAGCAGTTCTTC.

V is TRBV28 and J is TRBJ2-7, with TRBD1 matching 10 bases. Germline CDR1 is MDHEN and CDR2 is SYDVKM. CDR3 length: 16 amino acids. J was trimmed by 3 bases and V by 3 bases; bases with no gene match: 8. The CDR3, as DNA: TGTGCCAGCAGTTTCACCGCAGGGACAGGGGTCTACGAGCAGTACTTC. Translated, it gives CASSFTAGTGVYEQYF. Drawing the rest from reference TRBV28 and TRBJ2-7, the complete variable domain is DVKVTQSSRYLVKRTGEKVFLECVQDMDHENMFWYRQDPGLGLRLIYFSYDVKMKEKGDIPEGYSVSREKKERFSLILESASTNQTSMYLCASSFTAGTGVYEQYFGPGTRLTVT.

The chain couples TRBV19 to TRBJ2-7; D unresolved. The germline V gene encodes CDR1 LNHDA and CDR2 SQIVND (reference sequence). V lost 4 bases, J lost 6 bases, and 13 bases lay in between. The CDR3 spans 13 residues. The CDR3 DNA follows: TGTGCCAGTAGTACCCGTAGAGAGAGCGAGCAGTACTTC. Protein sequence: CASSTRRESEQYF.

This chain uses TRBV5-1 with TRBJ2-7; D remains ambiguous. Trimming removed 2 bases from V and 2 bases from J, with 14 bases in between. The germline V gene encodes CDR1 SGHRS and CDR2 YFSETQ. This CDR3 is 15 amino acids long. CDR3 DNA sequence: TGCGCCAGCAGCTTCGAAGGCAGGCCAACCTACGAGCAGTACTTC. It is translated as CASSFEGRPTYEQYF.

This clone appeared a few times. Other DNA sequences in this sample translate to the same CDR3. The CDR3 region has the DNA TGTGCCAGCAGCCCCCCGTCCTACGAGCAGTACTTC. It codes for CASSPPSYEQYF. V and J are TRBV9 and TRBJ2-7; D is undetermined. The CDR3 spans 12 residues. CDR1 and CDR2 (germline): SGDLS, YYNGEE. V lost 4 bases to trimming and J lost 1 base, with 6 bases between them.

The J gene is TRBJ1-1, the V gene TRBV6-6; 8 bases align to TRBD1. Unmatched junction bases numbered 4, after V lost 6 bases and J lost 7 bases. This CDR3 contains 12 residues. Germline V gene data show CDR1 as MNHNY and CDR2 as SVGAGI (reference sequence). DNA of the CDR3: TGTGCCAGCAGGAAACAGGGGGATGAAGCTTTCTTT. Its translation: CASRKQGDEAFF.

This chain joins TRBV11-2 and TRBJ2-7; 10 bases match TRBD2. Germline trimming cut 6 bases from V and 3 bases from J; bases unmatched to any gene: 17. Germline V gives CDR1 SGHAT, CDR2 FQNNGV. The CDR3 consists of 18 residues. CDR3: CASSLRPTVLAGSYEQYF. In nucleotides, the CDR3 is TGTGCCAGCAGTTTAAGGCCCACAGTACTAGCGGGGAGCTACGAGCAGTACTTC.

The chain combines TRBV19 with TRBJ2-1; 11 bases are a match to TRBD2. CDR3 size: 14 residues. Germline V gene sequence: CDR1 LNHDA, CDR2 SQIVND (reference sequence). V dropped 5 bases and J dropped 6; count of bases not matched to a gene: 3. The CDR3 region has the DNA TGTGCCAGTAGTGGGGGACTAGCGGCCAATGAGCAGTTCTTC. This codes for CASSGGLAANEQFF.

In its sample, this clone was seen once. This chain uses TRBV27 with TRBJ2-2, with TRBD2 identical over 8 bases. Germline V gives CDR1 MNHEY, CDR2 SMNVEV (reference sequence). The CDR3 has 15 amino acids. J was trimmed by 0 bases and V by 8 bases; bases with no gene match: 5. The CDR3 region is CASYLSGANTGELFF. CDR3 DNA sequence: TGTGCCAGCTACCTTAGCGGGGCGAACACCGGGGAGCTGTTTTTT.

CDR3 protein: CASSIFPTIFPLSGYTF. For the CDR3, the DNA is TGTGCCAGTAGTATTTTCCCCACTATCTTCCCCCTATCTGGCTACACCTTC. The genes are TRBV19 and TRBJ1-2; D not resolved. Germline CDR1 and CDR2: LNHDA and SQIVND (reference sequence). The CDR3 extends over 17 amino acids. V dropped 3 bases and J dropped 7 bases, with 24 bases sitting between them.

The chain uses TRBV28 and TRBJ1-2; maybe TRBD1 (6 bases). This CDR3 spans 13 amino acids. The germline V gene has CDR1 MDHEN and CDR2 SYDVKM. Trimming shortened V by 2 bases and J by 8 bases, and 12 bases separated the two germline ends. DNA of the CDR3: TGTGCCAGCAGTTTACGGGGGGCAAGGGGCTACACCTTC. This gives the protein CASSLRGARGYTF.

DNA of the CDR3: TGTGCCAGCAGCGTCGAGCTAGCGCCGTCCTACGAGCAGTACTTC. It yields the protein CASSVELAPSYEQYF. V is TRBV11-2 and J is TRBJ2-7; TRBD2 might be the D (6 bases). The CDR3 contains 15 residues. The V gene lost 5 bases and the J gene lost 1 base, with 15 bases spanning the gap. The germline V gene has CDR1 SGHAT and CDR2 FQNNGV.

This chain connects TRBV30 to TRBJ2-3, with TRBD2 identical over 9 bases. The CDR3 length is 14 residues. V lost 0 bases and J lost 4; bases outside the gene matches: 2. Germline CDR1 reads GTSNPN; CDR2 reads SVGIG (reference sequence). The CDR3 DNA follows: TGTGCCTGGAGTGTAGGCGGGGGGGCAGATACGCAGTATTTT. Its translation: CAWSVGGGADTQYF.

For the CDR3, the DNA is TGTGCCAGCAGTATCGACCGGGCCCAGGGGGAGACCCAGTACTTC. This codes for CASSIDRAQGETQYF. The chain couples TRBV6-5 to TRBJ2-5, with D maybe TRBD1 (6 bases). CDR1 and CDR2 (germline): MNHEY, SVGAGI. The V gene lost 5 bases and the J gene lost 5 bases, with 18 bases spanning the gap. The CDR3 has 15 amino acids.

The CDR3 is CASTAVGSGNTIYF. CDR3 DNA: TGTGCCAGTACCGCGGTCGGCTCTGGAAACACCATATATTTT. This chain uses TRBV19 with TRBJ1-3, with D unresolved. The CDR3 runs 14 residues. V was cut by 7 bases and J by 0 bases, with 10 bases left in between. Germline loops: CDR1 LNHDA, CDR2 SQIVND (reference sequence).

This clone was seen a handful of times. The chain employs TRBV10-1 and TRBJ2-2, with unresolved D. CDR3 length: 15 residues. V was trimmed by 2 bases and J by 1 base, leaving 8 bases between them. Per germline, CDR1 WNHNN and CDR2 SYGVQD (reference sequence). The CDR3 loop is CASSENIVNTGELFF. CDR3 coding DNA: TGCGCCAGCAGTGAGAATATCGTGAACACCGGGGAGCTGTTTTTT.

This chain connects TRBV9 to TRBJ1-2, with D unresolved. V shed 0 bases and J shed 7 bases, with 16 bases lying between them. The CDR3 covers 15 residues. Per germline, CDR1 SGDLS and CDR2 YYNGEE. CDR3 sequence (DNA): TGTGCCAGCAGCGTAGTTCTCTCCGGGTCTATTGGCTACACCTTC. Translated, it gives CASSVVLSGSIGYTF. The complete variable domain, with remaining parts taken from reference TRBV9 and TRBJ1-2, reads DSGVTQTPKHLITATGQRVTLRCSPRSGDLSVYWYQQSLDQGLQFLIQYYNGEERAKGNILERFSAQQFPDLHSELNLSSLELGDSALYFCASSVVLSGSIGYTFGSGTRLTVV.

J is TRBJ1-6 and V is TRBV2, with a possible D match to TRBD1 (6 bases). Germline CDR1 is SNHLY and CDR2 is FYNNEI. This CDR3 has 13 residues. Deletions cut 4 bases from V and 6 bases from J, with 7 bases between. The CDR3: CASSGRGNSPLHF. CDR3 DNA sequence: TGTGCCAGCAGTGGCAGGGGTAATTCACCCCTCCACTTT.

The V call is TRBV29-1, the J call TRBJ2-1; D is undetermined. V lost 7 bases, J lost 5 bases, and 12 bases lay in between. Looked up from germline, CDR1 is SQVTM and CDR2 is ANQGSEA. This CDR3 is 12 amino acids long. The DNA of the CDR3 is TGCAGCGGTAGATTTAGAAACAATGAGCAGTTCTTC. This gives the protein CSGRFRNNEQFF.

This clone was found a few times. V usage is TRBV10-3 and J usage is TRBJ1-6, with unresolved D. This CDR3 comprises 15 residues. Germline V gene lookup returns CDR1 ENHRY and CDR2 SYGVKD. V was trimmed by 3 bases and J by 11 bases, leaving 17 bases between them. The CDR3 is CAISDQFPSQAPLHF. The CDR3 coding sequence is TGTGCCATCAGTGACCAGTTTCCCTCGCAAGCACCCCTCCACTTT.

In this sample, this clone turned up a few times. The rearrangement joins TRBV7-8 to TRBJ2-1; the match to TRBD1 covers 7 bases. The V and J ends lost 5 bases and 7 bases, in that order; junction bases with no gene match: 14. Germline V gives CDR1 SGHVS, CDR2 FQNEAQ. The CDR3 is made up of 16 amino acids. The CDR3 nucleotides are TGTGCCAGCAGCGCCCGGACAGGCCTGAGCGGAAATGAGCAGTTCTTC. Residues: CASSARTGLSGNEQFF.

The CDR3 DNA reads as TGTGCCAGCAGTGAAGTAACGGGAAAACTGTTTTTT. Protein: CASSEVTGKLFF. The V gene is TRBV6-1, the J gene TRBJ1-4; D call uncertain. Germline V gene data show CDR1 as MNHNS and CDR2 as SASEGT. The V end was cut by 1 base, the J end by 10 bases, with 7 bases between. CDR3 length equals 12 residues.

The gene calls are TRBV28 and TRBJ2-1, with TRBD1 matching 7 bases. The CDR3 runs 15 residues. Germline V CDR1 and CDR2: MDHEN, SYDVKM. V dropped 5 bases and J dropped 1; count of bases not matched to a gene: 5. The CDR3 region is CASSPVDRSYNEQFF. As DNA, the CDR3 is TGTGCCAGCAGTCCAGTGGACAGGTCCTACAATGAGCAGTTCTTC.

The table lists this clone with many counts. The gene calls are TRBV2 and TRBJ2-7; 10 bases line up with TRBD2. The CDR3 consists of 13 residues. Germline CDR1 and CDR2: SNHLY and FYNNEI. J was trimmed by 2 bases and V by 8 bases; bases with no gene match: 3. CDR3 sequence reads: CASLSGRAYEQYF. CDR3 in DNA: TGTGCCAGCCTAAGCGGGAGGGCCTACGAGCAGTACTTC.